The sequence of this TCR beta chain was determined in a study of blood T cell repertoires in COVID-19. TCRdb's table, derived via immunoSEQ multiplex PCR, lists solely in-frame clones and lacks some. The table lists about 24,000 clones, around 72% of them singletons, with roughly 40% in the top ten. Germline CDR1 SEHNR, CDR2 FQNEAQ (reference sequence). The CDR3 length is 19 residues. V shed 7 bases, J shed 4 bases, and the junction held 19 bases outside the gene matches. The V gene is TRBV7-9, the J gene TRBJ2-2, with TRBD2 matching 9 bases. Sequenced sample: peripheral blood. The receptor was derived from a woman older than 75 with acute or convalescent COVID-19. The DNA of the CDR3 is TGTGCCAGCACTCGACATCGCGGGAGGGCCTTAGGGAGCACCGGGGAGCTGTTTTTT. It specifies CASTRHRGRALGSTGELFF.